Listed here are 13 T cell receptor beta chains from one sample, sequenced in a study of regulatory T cells in long-lasting Graves disease. Libraries of TCR beta came from iRepertoire HTBI primers plus Arm-PCR of CDR3 regions. In TCRdb, the multiplex PCR reads were re-called with MiXCR into one record per CDR3 protein. Here the sample spans roughly 560,000 distinct CDR3 sequences, 15% to 20% being singletons. Documented time point: newly diagnosed GD, antithyroid drugs for less than 3 months. The authors made the TCR library using RNA they extracted from PBMCs. These data also formed part of another study, on T cells in Graves' hyperthyroidism and ophthalmopathy.

The sample consisted of peripheral blood mononuclear cells (PBMCs), taken at new diagnosis, from a patient treated with antithyroid drugs. These receptor sequences come from a woman between 40 and 65 years old with Graves disease.

The chain couples TRBV6-1 to TRBJ2-5, with D maybe TRBD1 (6 bases). This CDR3 is 14 amino acids long. The V end lost 6 bases, the J end lost 1 base, and 12 bases lay between the germline ends. Germline V gene data show CDR1 as MNHNS and CDR2 as SASEGT. CDR3 sequence reads: CASSITGSQETQYF. CDR3 bases: TGTGCCAGCAGCATTACAGGGAGCCAAGAGACCCAGTACTTC.

On this clonotype itself: A read error is possible here, since a much larger clone lies one base away. The CDR3 end shows no conserved phenylalanine or tryptophan, and so a read error is likely. This rearrangement joins TRBV3-1 to TRBJ1-1; D gene uncertain. V gave up 3 bases and J gave up 4 bases, with 9 bases separating them. CDR1 and CDR2 from the germline V gene are LGHDT and YNNKEL (reference sequence). The CDR3 covers 13 residues. The chain's CDR3 is CASSHGSPTEAFL. The CDR3 bases are TGTGCCAGCAGCCATGGGTCCCCCACTGAAGCTTTCCTT.

This clonotype was seen a few times. The chain combines TRBV28 with TRBJ1-4; the match to TRBD1 covers 8 bases. V lost 1 base, J lost 0 bases, and 13 bases stayed unmatched. The CDR3 spans 20 residues. Germline V gives CDR1 MDHEN, CDR2 SYDVKM. The CDR3 DNA is TGTGCCAGCAGTTTATTCCCTCCGGACAGGGTGGCGGCAACTAATGAAAAACTGTTTTTT. Its protein product is CASSLFPPDRVAATNEKLFF.

This chain connects TRBV19 to TRBJ1-4; TRBD1 might be the D (6 bases). Per the germline V gene, CDR1 is LNHDA and CDR2 is SQIVND (reference sequence). The CDR3 runs 15 residues. V was trimmed by 8 bases and J by 2 bases, leaving 15 bases between them. Here the CDR3 DNA reads TGTGCCAGTTCGACTACAGGGTCGACTAATGAAAAACTGTTTTTT. The encoded protein is CASSTTGSTNEKLFF.

This chain joins TRBV19 and TRBJ1-5; weak D call: TRBD1 (6 bases). The germline V gene has CDR1 LNHDA and CDR2 SQIVND (reference sequence). The CDR3 is 15 residues long. The germline V and J ends were trimmed by 5 bases and 7 bases, with 18 bases remaining between them. CDR3 sequence (DNA): TGTGCCAGTAGTCCGTCGGGGGCCACGGCCCAGCCCCAGCATTTT. Encoded protein: CASSPSGATAQPQHF.

At least ten counts were recorded for this clonotype. The gene calls are TRBV3-1 and TRBJ1-6, with D possibly matching TRBD1 (5 bases). Germline-derived CDR1 and CDR2 are LGHDT and YNNKEL (reference sequence). The CDR3 loop spans 15 amino acids. The ends were cut back, 7 bases at V and 11 bases at J, with 21 bases in the middle. The CDR3 DNA reads TGTGCCAGCACCGATAACTCCGGGGCTTCGGCACCCCTCCACTTT. This gives the protein CASTDNSGASAPLHF.

Note on this clonotype: At one of its ends the junction is not consistent with the germline gene, which may arise from a read error. The chain employs TRBV11-2 and TRBJ2-5; TRBD2 might be the D (7 bases). CDR1 SGHAT and CDR2 FQNNGV come from the germline V gene. The CDR3 is 14 residues long. CDR3 residues: CASSQEGGKETQYF. Here the CDR3 DNA reads TGCGCCAGCAGCCAAGAGGGGGGGAAAGAGACCCAGTACTTC.

This clonotype was found many times. The rearrangement links TRBV28 to TRBJ1-2, with 7 bases matching TRBD1. V dropped 2 bases and J dropped 4; count of bases not matched to a gene: 4. Germline loops: CDR1 MDHEN, CDR2 SYDVKM. This CDR3 contains 14 residues. The CDR3 nucleotides read TGTGCCAGCAGTTTAGAACAGGGGTCCTATGGCTACACCTTC. It codes for CASSLEQGSYGYTF.

This clonotype was counted a few times. This chain joins TRBV5-1 and TRBJ2-6; 8 bases agree with TRBD1. V lost 0 bases, J lost 0 bases, and 8 bases stayed unmatched. Germline V gene sequence: CDR1 SGHRS, CDR2 YFSETQ. The CDR3 extends over 19 amino acids. CDR3 in amino acids: CASSLGVGDRTSGANVLTF. The CDR3 bases are TGCGCCAGCAGCTTGGGGGTTGGGGACAGGACCTCTGGGGCCAACGTCCTGACTTTC.

The chain combines TRBV20-1 with TRBJ1-5; weak D call: TRBD1 (5 bases). Germline V lookup: CDR1 DFQATT, CDR2 SNEGSKA (reference sequence). V lost 6 bases, J lost 3 bases, and 15 bases lay in between. The CDR3 has 14 amino acids. CDR3 DNA: TGCAGTGCCCCAGGGACCGGGAACAATCAGCCCCAGCATTTT. Translated: CSAPGTGNNQPQHF.

For this clonotype: The junction and the germline gene differ at one end; a read error may be behind it. V usage is TRBV7-9 and J usage is TRBJ2-3, with unresolved D. CDR3 length: 13 amino acids. CDR1 and CDR2 (germline): SEHNR, FQNEAQ (reference sequence). The CDR3 here is CASSSSDGNTQYF. In DNA, the CDR3 is TGTGCTAGCAGCTCCTCGGACGGAAATACGCAGTATTTT.

The chain is built from TRBV6-5 and TRBJ1-5, with D unresolved. The CDR3 runs 13 residues. The germline V gene encodes CDR1 MNHEY and CDR2 SVGAGI. V gave up 4 bases and J gave up 4 bases, with 8 bases separating them. CDR3 bases: TGTGCCAGCAGTTCTCAGAGAAATCAGCCCCAGCATTTT. This encodes CASSSQRNQPQHF.

This clonotype was observed at least ten times. The V and J genes are TRBV5-6 and TRBJ2-3; weak D call: TRBD2 (6 bases). Germline V gene data show CDR1 as SGHDT and CDR2 as YYEEEE. The CDR3 sequence is 14 residues long. Trimming removed 2 bases at V and 2 bases at J, with 9 bases between. The CDR3 is CASSFRGTTDTQYF. The CDR3 region has the DNA TGTGCCAGCAGCTTCCGCGGGACCACAGATACGCAGTATTTT.